A selection of T cell receptor beta chains follows, all from one sample in a study of T cells in Graves' hyperthyroidism and ophthalmopathy. MiXCR was run by TCRdb on the multiplex PCR reads, yielding one entry per CDR3 protein. The table has some 690,000 distinct CDR3 sequences, around a sixth seen once. Specimen: blood. Every receptor here comes from a middle-aged man with Graves' hyperthyroidism. Each CDR3 is given with its conserved first and last residue. A D gene is named only where the DNA matches it firmly. Not every row has a clone size; where given, it reads once, few, many or a size class.

TRBJ2-5	-	TRBV3-1	-	CASSHQGQETQYF	TGTGCCAGCAGCCACCAGGGACAAGAGACCCAGTACTTC
TRBJ2-2	many	TRBV7-2	-	CASSLVRDDGELFF	TGTGCCAGCAGCTTAGTCCGGGACGACGGGGAGCTGTTTTTT
TRBJ2-2	many	TRBV20-1	TRBD2	CSARTSGNTGELFF	TGCAGCGCAAGGACTAGCGGGAACACCGGGGAGCTGTTTTTT
TRBJ2-7	many	TRBV20-1	-	CSARYDRRYEQYF	TGCAGTGCTAGATACGACCGTCGATACGAGCAGTACTTC
TRBJ1-1	many	TRBV20-1	-	CSATTLDSPNTEAFF	TGCAGTGCTACTACACTGGATTCACCGAACACTGAAGCTTTCTTT
TRBJ2-1	few	TRBV25-1	TRBD2	CASSEFGTTWDEQFF	TGTGCCAGCAGTGAATTCGGGACTACCTGGGATGAGCAGTTCTTC
TRBJ1-2	many	TRBV6-1	-	CASSEQGGVNYGYTF	TGTGCCAGCAGTGAGCAGGGAGGGGTAAACTATGGCTACACCTTC
TRBJ2-7	many	TRBV14	TRBD1	CASSPGNGKGQGNYEQYF	TGTGCCAGCAGCCCAGGTAACGGAAAAGGACAGGGTAACTACGAGCAGTACTTC
TRBJ2-3	many	TRBV2	-	CASSDSVGSTDTQYF	TGTGCCAGCAGCGACTCTGTGGGTAGCACAGATACGCAGTATTTT
TRBJ2-2	few	TRBV10-3	TRBD2	CAISWVAGGNTGELFF	TGTGCCATCAGCTGGGTAGCGGGAGGGAACACCGGGGAGCTGTTTTTT
TRBJ2-7	many	TRBV12-3/TRBV12-4	TRBD2	CASSFAGAEYEQYF	TGTGCCAGCAGTTTCGCGGGAGCGGAATACGAGCAGTACTTC
TRBJ1-2	many	TRBV5-1	-	CASSLETWYGYTF	TGCGCCAGCAGCTTGGAGACATGGTATGGCTACACCTTC
TRBJ2-1	few	TRBV4-1	TRBD1	CASSQGQGPGNEQFF	TGCGCCAGCAGCCAGGGACAGGGGCCAGGGAATGAGCAGTTCTTC
TRBJ2-7	few	TRBV13	TRBD2	CASSPGLAGRPGGEQYF	TGTGCCAGCAGCCCAGGACTAGCGGGTCGGCCCGGGGGCGAGCAGTACTTC
TRBJ2-7	-	TRBV28	-	CASSLPGASYEQYF	TGTGCCAGCAGTTTACCGGGAGCGTCCTACGAGCAGTACTTC
TRBJ2-3	many	TRBV24-1	-	CATSDPGAAGVATQYF	TGTGCCACCAGTGACCCGGGGGCAGCGGGCGTGGCGACGCAGTATTTT
TRBJ1-4	few	TRBV6-2/TRBV6-3	-	CASSPRGLSNEKLFF	TGTGCCAGCAGTCCGCGGGGCCTGAGTAATGAAAAACTGTTTTTT
TRBJ1-2	few	TRBV5-1	TRBD1	CASSPNTGADGYTF	TGCGCCAGCAGCCCGAATACAGGGGCGGATGGCTACACCTTC
TRBJ2-7	-	TRBV29-1	TRBD2	CSVEEAGTSYEQYF	TGCAGCGTTGAAGAAGCCGGGACTAGCTACGAGCAGTACTTC
TRBJ1-4	-	TRBV29-1	-	CSVGELAAEKLFF	TGCAGCGTTGGGGAGCTGGCAGCTGAAAAACTGTTTTTT
TRBJ2-7	few	TRBV6-5	TRBD2	CASSYGLGQPYEQYF	TGTGCCAGCAGTTACGGACTAGGACAACCCTACGAGCAGTACTTC
TRBJ2-7	-	TRBV6-5	-	CASSYHWGNFYEQYF	TGTGCCAGCAGTTACCATTGGGGTAACTTCTACGAGCAGTACTTC
TRBJ1-1	few	TRBV29-1	-	CSVEVVWSNTEAFF	TGCAGCGTTGAAGTAGTTTGGTCGAACACTGAAGCTTTCTTT
TRBJ2-5	many	TRBV27	TRBD2	CASSPFGGRGRETQYF	TGTGCCAGCAGTCCCTTTGGCGGGAGAGGGCGAGAGACCCAGTACTTC
TRBJ2-3	many	TRBV7-2	TRBD2	CASSTVGRLAGVPDTQYF	TGTGCCAGCAGCACCGTTGGAAGACTAGCGGGAGTTCCAGATACGCAGTATTTT
TRBJ2-1	-	TRBV30	TRBD2	CAWTSGGDEQFF	TGTGCCTGGACTAGCGGAGGGGATGAGCAGTTCTTC
TRBJ2-1	few	TRBV28	-	CASLGRNYNEQFF	TGTGCCAGCCTAGGACGGAATTACAATGAGCAGTTCTTC
TRBJ2-2	many	TRBV30	TRBD2	CAWGIALAGPGELFF	TGTGCCTGGGGCATCGCTCTAGCGGGACCCGGGGAGCTGTTTTTT